This is a list of T cell receptor beta chains from one sample in a study of blood T cell repertoires in COVID-19. Assay used: immunoSEQ multiplex PCR; TCRdb lists only in-frame clones, some missing. Here the sample spans about 260,000 clones, about 88% being singletons. Source material: peripheral blood. These receptor sequences come from a man aged 30-40 years with active or convalescent COVID-19. The CDR3 runs from the conserved cysteine through the conserved F or W. The order of the fields is V gene, CDR3 protein.

TRBV19 | CASSITGQGGTGPQHF
TRBV5-4 | CASSAGLAGASETQYF
TRBV20-1 | CSARGRGFPFF
TRBV19 | CASSQGNYNEKLFF
TRBV27 | CATEGRGEGEQYF
TRBV19 | CATQPMDKPFSDGYTF
TRBV29-1 | CSVYRGYGYTF
TRBV6-5 | CASRRGHAQETQYF
TRBV5-1 | CASSLAGDSNGYTF
TRBV3-1/TRBV3-2 | CASRMGLSAKTQYF